This T cell receptor beta chain was observed in a study of regulatory T cells in long-lasting Graves disease. Study results and limitations: TRBV28, TRBJ1-2 and TRBJ2-5 were segments that persistent disease favored. New patients shared roughly 1,000 public clonotypes, fewer than the roughly 2,700 shared by persistent patients.

Assembly of TCR beta libraries relied on iRepertoire HTBI primers together with Arm-PCR of CDR3 regions. As originally analysed: Looking across samples, the authors found some 60 TRBV and fewer than 15 TRBJ segments. TCRdb called the multiplex PCR reads again in MiXCR, with one record for every CDR3 protein. The V and J calls shown here were made by TCRdb, not taken from the authors' results. Among fewer than 550,000 distinct CDR3 sequences listed, 20% to 25% were seen once. Time point here: persistent/refractory GD, antithyroid drugs over 5 years with positive TRAb. From RNA extracted from PBMCs, the TCR library was made. This clonotype was detected ten times or more. Its antigen is as yet unknown. The germline CDR1 and CDR2 sequences are SNHLY and FYNNEI. The CDR3 is 15 residues long. The J segment lost 6 bases and the V segment lost 2 bases, leaving 5 bases of the junction unmatched.

The chain links TRBV2 to TRBJ2-5; 11 bases fit TRBD1. This sample comprised peripheral blood mononuclear cells (PBMCs), obtained when the disease was refractory, from a patient treated with antithyroid drugs. This clonotype was sampled from a female donor with Graves disease. The CDR3 is CASSETGQGVQTQYF. CDR3 bases: TGTGCCAGCAGTGAAACGGGACAGGGGGTTCAGACCCAGTACTTC.